This T cell receptor (beta chain) was documented in a study of blood T cell repertoires in COVID-19. Study-level information: Samples representing acute and convalescent COVID-19 were sourced from the United States, Italy and Spain. PBMCs, B-cell-depleted T cells, or T cells were the source of the cDNA or gDNA that made up the material.

Data came from immunoSEQ multiplex PCR; TCRdb stores just in-frame clones and leaves some out. The sample records 110,000 or so clones, about 84% being singletons. The CDR3 has 16 residues. Per the germline V gene, CDR1 is SNHLY and CDR2 is FYNNEI. With 4 bases removed from V and 6 bases from J, the gap between germline ends came to 19 bases. The sample was peripheral blood. The TCR was taken from a man aged 45-60 years with acute or convalescent COVID-19. J is TRBJ1-5 and V is TRBV2; D remains ambiguous. CDR3 nucleotides: TGTGCCAGCAGTGTTGTGACGCCCCGGGGTAGTCAGCCCCAGCATTTT. This translates into CASSVVTPRGSQPQHF.